This is a list of T cell receptor beta chains from one sample in a study of T cell repertoires in cytomegalovirus infection. MiXCR was run by TCRdb on the reads, yielding one entry per CDR3 protein. The sample holds 900,000 to 950,000 distinct CDR3 sequences, 31% seen once. Their target antigens are unknown. The sample was cultured CD8+ T cells from PBMCs, taken from culture after CMV antigen stimulation. The receptors shown here come from a human donor in good health (CMV status not recorded). Some clones in this sample may be carry-over from other donors' samples. Both conserved end residues are part of each CDR3. The D gene is left open where the match is weak.

j_gene	v_gene	d_gene	CDR3aa
TRBJ2-3	TRBV7-6	TRBD1	CTSSLGADRTTDTQYF
TRBJ1-1	TRBV6-2/TRBV6-3	TRBD1	CAGRGLAEGEGEAFF
TRBJ2-3	TRBV27	TRBD2	CASSPPGLASTDTQYF
TRBJ1-2	TRBV27	TRBD1	CASSLYQGENYGYTF
TRBJ2-7	TRBV10-3	NA	CAISVQAVSSYEQYF
TRBJ2-5	TRBV6-1	NA	CASTRKETQYF
TRBJ1-1	TRBV11-3	TRBD1	CASSLAPNRDRGYGTEAFF
TRBJ2-4	TRBV20-1	TRBD1	CSARDRGFSKNIQYF
TRBJ2-1	TRBV6-2/TRBV6-3	NA	CASMDAVGVDEQFF
TRBJ2-1	TRBV20-1	TRBD2	CSASEAGEDNEQFF
TRBJ1-1	TRBV6-6	NA	CASSFPPGAYTEAFF
TRBJ2-1	TRBV7-9	NA	CASSLAGPPGGEQFF
TRBJ1-1	TRBV11-2	NA	CASSSLWDLRTEAFF
TRBJ1-2	TRBV4-3	NA	CASSQSRDTYGYTF
TRBJ2-1	TRBV4-1	TRBD2	CASSQEAGGVIPNEQFF
TRBJ2-7	TRBV27	NA	CASSGRASYEQYF
TRBJ2-1	TRBV27	NA	CASSFPRAPYEQFF
TRBJ2-1	TRBV6-5	TRBD1	CASRPKDRGSYNEQFF
TRBJ2-1	TRBV28	NA	CASSLVQQPGYEQFF
TRBJ2-2	TRBV4-1	NA	CVSSQGGPGELFF
TRBJ2-3	TRBV19	NA	CTSDFGRSTDTQYF
TRBJ2-7	TRBV20-1	TRBD2	CSARGILAGPYEQYF
TRBJ2-1	TRBV7-7	NA	CASSPGLEINNEQFF
TRBJ2-3	TRBV7-2	TRBD1	CASSSWDRSTDTQYF
TRBJ2-1	TRBV15	NA	CATSRGRGANYNEQFF
TRBJ1-4	TRBV6-5	NA	CASSYGPGGQARTNEKLFF
TRBJ2-5	TRBV7-9	TRBD1	CASSQGARGETQYF
TRBJ1-1	TRBV7-8	TRBD1	CASSWGQGDENTEAFF
TRBJ1-6	TRBV6-8	TRBD1	CASSDISQGRSPLHF
TRBJ1-5	TRBV19	TRBD1	CASSTWDSSQPQHF
TRBJ1-2	TRBV19	NA	CAIQGAAVGGYTF
TRBJ2-5	TRBV10-3	NA	CAISESGDPVGKTQYF
TRBJ2-3	TRBV4-2	TRBD2	CASSPKRGAATDTQYF
TRBJ1-3	TRBV20-1	TRBD1	CSARRKEQGADGNTIYF
TRBJ1-2	TRBV7-9	NA	CASSLSDSYNGYTF
TRBJ2-6	TRBV5-6	TRBD1	CASSLPTGGILSGANVLTF
TRBJ1-1	TRBV6-1	NA	CASSEGGKTEAFF
TRBJ2-5	TRBV7-6	TRBD1	CASSPLDRGREETQYF
TRBJ1-1	TRBV4-1	TRBD1	CASSQVTGVNTEAFF
TRBJ2-2	TRBV7-9	TRBD2	CASSDVTSGGRGTGELFF
TRBJ2-3	TRBV12-3/TRBV12-4	TRBD2	CASSPLAGGPGDTQYF
TRBJ2-1	TRBV6-1	NA	CASSEAWLARYNEQFF
TRBJ2-2	TRBV7-3	NA	CASSLGGTATGELFF
TRBJ2-3	TRBV29-1	NA	CSVVQDTQYF
TRBJ2-5	TRBV27	TRBD2	CASARGVRETQYF
TRBJ1-2	TRBV19	NA	CASSIGGGADYYGYTF
TRBJ1-5	TRBV28	NA	CASSVRAIQPQHF
TRBJ2-1	TRBV20-1	NA	CSAVSYNEQFF
TRBJ2-1	TRBV12-3/TRBV12-4	NA	CASSFGAETEDHEQFF
TRBJ2-3	TRBV10-3	NA	CAIRITGASTDTQYF
TRBJ1-2	TRBV2	NA	CASSPTGGAGYTF